This T cell receptor (beta chain) is from a study of cytomegalovirus exposure and HLA in healthy donors. General study findings and limits: Sequencing had likely introduced a cluster of highly shared sequence variants as an artifact.

13 Jbeta primers and 60 Vbeta primers were used for the PCR. Profiled with immunoSEQ multiplex PCR; TCRdb holds only in-frame clones, not every one. This sample carries 140,000 to 150,000 clones, with about 1.6% going to the ten biggest clones. At the time of sampling, donors were nominally healthy, though unrecorded immune exposures were likely. The V gene end was trimmed by 1 base and the J gene end by 4 bases; junction bases not matched to a gene: 6. There are 15 residues in the CDR3. In germline, CDR1 is SEHNR, CDR2 FQNEAQ (reference sequence). Of note for this clone: Its target is not known.

Sequencing was carried out using PBMCs. This rearrangement joins TRBV7-9 to TRBJ2-5, with 7 bases matching TRBD1. The TCR originated in a woman aged 45-65 years in good health and CMV-seronegative. The CDR3 DNA is TGTGCCAGCAGCTTAGATGCTCGACAGGGAGAGACCCAGTACTTC. Translation gives CASSLDARQGETQYF.